The source of this TCR beta chain is a study of blood T cell repertoires in COVID-19. Study at large: Sites across the United States, Italy and Spain contributed samples from acute and convalescent COVID-19. T cells, B-cell-depleted T cells, or PBMCs provided the cDNA or gDNA that served as material.

The CDR3 covers 19 residues. The germline gives CDR1 MGHRA, CDR2 YSYEKL. The ends lost 6 bases at V and 0 bases at J; junction bases unmatched: 10. Per the original data handling: Reference gene primers were amplified, and this amplification served to estimate nucleated cell counts. TCRdb keeps only in-frame clones here, not all; method: immunoSEQ multiplex PCR. That table is the source of V, J and clone size, and D and trimming were worked out from the DNA. Counted here are roughly 150,000 clones, roughly nine tenths occurring once; the ten biggest clones make up 3% to 3.5%. This sequence originates from a woman aged 55-69 years with active COVID-19. Sequenced input: peripheral blood. V and J are TRBV4-1 and TRBJ2-6; 11 nucleotides agree with TRBD2. This chain's CDR3 is CASRQTSGVVSSGANVLTF. The DNA for the CDR3 is TGCGCCAGCAGACAGACTAGCGGGGTCGTCAGCTCTGGGGCCAACGTCCTGACTTTC.